The sample holds a few counts of the clone carrying this TCR beta chain. Its antigen is still unknown. Trimming pared 9 bases from V and 0 bases from J, leaving 15 bases between. Per germline, CDR1 SNHLY and CDR2 FYNNEI. The CDR3 has 15 residues. The data belong to a study of CD8 T cells in ankylosing spondylitis. General study findings and limits: Disease-linked clones were CD8+ and relatively rare in peripheral blood. Certain motif variants had earlier been reported in reactive arthritis synovial fluid and blood. Matched ankylosing spondylitis synovial fluid reportedly showed significant enrichment of disease-linked clones. Characteristic, it appeared, of ankylosing spondylitis blood was a TCR beta motif of eight or nine highly homologous variants.

Via MiXCR, TCRdb re-called the 5' RACE reads, giving one row per CDR3 protein. The sample has roughly 250,000 distinct CDR3 sequences; 8% to 11% are singletons. This chain uses TRBV2 with TRBJ1-5; D possibly corresponds to TRBD1 (6 bases). The sequenced material came from blood, either unsorted or a sorted T cell fraction (not recorded which). This sequence originates from a male donor with ankylosing spondylitis or in good health (not recorded which). This CDR3 reads CARGGGPYSNQPQHF. Here the CDR3 DNA reads TGTGCCAGGGGAGGGGGACCCTATAGCAATCAGCCCCAGCATTTT.